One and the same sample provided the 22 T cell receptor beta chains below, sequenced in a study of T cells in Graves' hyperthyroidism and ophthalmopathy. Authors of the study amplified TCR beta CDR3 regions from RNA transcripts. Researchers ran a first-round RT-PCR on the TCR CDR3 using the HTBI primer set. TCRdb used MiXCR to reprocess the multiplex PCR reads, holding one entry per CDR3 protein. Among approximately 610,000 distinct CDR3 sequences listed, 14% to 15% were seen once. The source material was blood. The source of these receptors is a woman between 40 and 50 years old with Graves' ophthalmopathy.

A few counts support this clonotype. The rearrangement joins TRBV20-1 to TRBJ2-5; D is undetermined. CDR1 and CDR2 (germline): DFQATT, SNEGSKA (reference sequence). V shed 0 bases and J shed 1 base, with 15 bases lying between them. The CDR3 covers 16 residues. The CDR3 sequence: CSARDALKNSQETQYF. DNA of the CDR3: TGCAGTGCTAGAGATGCACTTAAGAATTCCCAAGAGACCCAGTACTTC.

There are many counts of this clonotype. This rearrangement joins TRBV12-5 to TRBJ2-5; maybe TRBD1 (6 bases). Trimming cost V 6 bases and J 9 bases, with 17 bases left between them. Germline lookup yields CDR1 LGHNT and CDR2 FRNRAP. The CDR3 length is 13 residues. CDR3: CASGRTVEGAQYF. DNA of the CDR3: TGTGCTAGTGGCAGGACAGTGGAAGGGGCCCAGTACTTC.

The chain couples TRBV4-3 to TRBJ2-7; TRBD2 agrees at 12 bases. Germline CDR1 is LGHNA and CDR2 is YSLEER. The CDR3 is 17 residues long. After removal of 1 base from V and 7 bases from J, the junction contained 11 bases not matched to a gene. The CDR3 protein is CASSQVSLAGGEEEQYF. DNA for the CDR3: TGCGCCAGCAGCCAAGTGAGCCTAGCGGGAGGGGAGGAAGAGCAGTACTTC.

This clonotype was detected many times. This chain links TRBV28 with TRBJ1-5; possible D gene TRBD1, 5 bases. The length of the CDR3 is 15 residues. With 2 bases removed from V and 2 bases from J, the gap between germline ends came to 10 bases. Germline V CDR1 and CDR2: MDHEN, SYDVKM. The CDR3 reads CASSLRGLGNQPQHF. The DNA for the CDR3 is TGTGCCAGCAGTTTAAGGGGATTGGGCAATCAGCCCCAGCATTTT.

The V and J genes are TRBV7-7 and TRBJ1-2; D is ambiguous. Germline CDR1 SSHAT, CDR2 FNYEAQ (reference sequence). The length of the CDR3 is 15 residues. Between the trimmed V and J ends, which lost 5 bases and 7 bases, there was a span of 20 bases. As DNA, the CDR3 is TGTGCCAGCAGCCTGGCCACGGCGGACCTATTTGGCTACACCTTC. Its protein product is CASSLATADLFGYTF. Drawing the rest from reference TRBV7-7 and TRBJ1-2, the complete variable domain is GAGVSQSPRYKVTKRGQDVTLRCDPISSHATLYWYQQALGQGPEFLTYFNYEAQPDKSGLPSDRFSAERPEGSISTLTIQRTEQRDSAMYRCASSLATADLFGYTFGSGTRLTVV.

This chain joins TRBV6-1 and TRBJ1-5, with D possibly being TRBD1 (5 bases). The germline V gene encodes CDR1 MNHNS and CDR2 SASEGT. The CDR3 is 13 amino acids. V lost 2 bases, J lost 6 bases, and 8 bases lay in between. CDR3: CASSELGPQPQHF. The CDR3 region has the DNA TGTGCCAGCAGTGAACTGGGGCCTCAGCCCCAGCATTTT.

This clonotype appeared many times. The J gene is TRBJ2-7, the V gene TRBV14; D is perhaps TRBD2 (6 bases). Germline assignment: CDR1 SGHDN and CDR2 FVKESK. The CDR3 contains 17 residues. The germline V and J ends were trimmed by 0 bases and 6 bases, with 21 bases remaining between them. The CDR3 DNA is TGTGCCAGCAGCCAAGACTGGGGAACTAGCTTGAGGGGCGAGCAGTACTTC. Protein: CASSQDWGTSLRGEQYF.

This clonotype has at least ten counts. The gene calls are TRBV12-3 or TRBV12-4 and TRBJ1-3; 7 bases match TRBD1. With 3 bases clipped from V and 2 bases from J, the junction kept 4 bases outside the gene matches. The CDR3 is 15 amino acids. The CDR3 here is CASSLTGSPGNTIYF. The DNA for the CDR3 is TGTGCCAGCAGTTTGACAGGGTCGCCTGGAAACACCATATATTTT.

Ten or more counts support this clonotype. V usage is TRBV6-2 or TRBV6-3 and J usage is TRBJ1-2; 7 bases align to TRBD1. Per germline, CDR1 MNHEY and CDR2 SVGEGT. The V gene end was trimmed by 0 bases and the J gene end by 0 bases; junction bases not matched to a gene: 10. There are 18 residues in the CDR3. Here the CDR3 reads CASSYSAVRTGANYGYTF. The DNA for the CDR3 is TGTGCCAGCAGTTACTCCGCTGTTAGGACAGGAGCTAACTATGGCTACACCTTC.

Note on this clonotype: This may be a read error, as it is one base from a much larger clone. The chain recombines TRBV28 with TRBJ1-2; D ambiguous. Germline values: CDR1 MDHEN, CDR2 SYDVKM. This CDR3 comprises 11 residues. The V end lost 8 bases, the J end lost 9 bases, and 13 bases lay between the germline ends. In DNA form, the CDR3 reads TGTGCCAGCGGCCACAGCGGGAGCTACACCTTC. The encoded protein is CASGHSGSYTF.

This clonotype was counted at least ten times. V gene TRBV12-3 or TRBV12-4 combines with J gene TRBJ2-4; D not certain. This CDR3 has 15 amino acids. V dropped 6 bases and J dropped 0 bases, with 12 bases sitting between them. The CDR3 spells CASSPEQLAKNIQYF. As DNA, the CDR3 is TGTGCCAGCAGCCCTGAACAGTTAGCCAAAAACATTCAGTACTTC.

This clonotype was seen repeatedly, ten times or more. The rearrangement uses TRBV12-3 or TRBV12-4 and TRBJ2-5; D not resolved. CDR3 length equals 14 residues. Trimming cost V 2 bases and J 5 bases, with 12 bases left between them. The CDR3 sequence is CASSLLGGDETQYF. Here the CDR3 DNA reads TGTGCCAGCAGTTTATTAGGCGGTGACGAGACCCAGTACTTC.

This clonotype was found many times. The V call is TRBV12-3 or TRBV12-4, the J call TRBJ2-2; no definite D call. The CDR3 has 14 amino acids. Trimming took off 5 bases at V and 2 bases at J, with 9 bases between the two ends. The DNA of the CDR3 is TGTGCCAGCAGTCTTAGACTCAACACCGGGGAGCTGTTTTTT. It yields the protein CASSLRLNTGELFF.

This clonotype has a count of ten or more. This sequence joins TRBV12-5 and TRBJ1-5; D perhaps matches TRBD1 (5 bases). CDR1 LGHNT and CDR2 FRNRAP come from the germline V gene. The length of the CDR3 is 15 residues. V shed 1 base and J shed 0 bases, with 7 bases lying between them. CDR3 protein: CASGLGQHSNQPQHF. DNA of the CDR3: TGTGCTAGTGGTTTGGGACAGCATAGCAATCAGCCCCAGCATTTT. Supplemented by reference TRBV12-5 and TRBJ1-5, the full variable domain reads DARVTQTPRHKVTEMGQEVTMRCQPILGHNTVFWYRQTMMQGLELLAYFRNRAPLDDSGMPKDRFSAEMPDATLATLKIQPSEPRDSAVYFCASGLGQHSNQPQHFGDGTRLSIL.

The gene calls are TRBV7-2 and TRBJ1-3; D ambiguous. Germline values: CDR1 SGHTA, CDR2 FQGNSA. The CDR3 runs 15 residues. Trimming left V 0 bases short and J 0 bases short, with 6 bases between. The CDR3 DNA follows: TGTGCCAGCAGCTTAGCTCGGTACTCTGGAAACACCATATATTTT. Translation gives CASSLARYSGNTIYF.

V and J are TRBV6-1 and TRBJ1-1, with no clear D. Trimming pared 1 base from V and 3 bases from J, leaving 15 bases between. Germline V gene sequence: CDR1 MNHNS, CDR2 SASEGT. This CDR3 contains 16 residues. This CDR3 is CASSEESVLRDTEAFF. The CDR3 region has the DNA TGTGCCAGCAGTGAAGAATCAGTTCTAAGGGACACTGAAGCTTTCTTT.

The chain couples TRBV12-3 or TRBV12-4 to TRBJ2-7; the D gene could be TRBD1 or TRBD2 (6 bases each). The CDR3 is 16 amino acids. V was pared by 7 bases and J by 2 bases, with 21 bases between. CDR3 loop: CASKELDPGGPYEQYF. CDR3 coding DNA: TGTGCCAGCAAGGAATTGGACCCCGGGGGCCCCTACGAGCAGTACTTC.

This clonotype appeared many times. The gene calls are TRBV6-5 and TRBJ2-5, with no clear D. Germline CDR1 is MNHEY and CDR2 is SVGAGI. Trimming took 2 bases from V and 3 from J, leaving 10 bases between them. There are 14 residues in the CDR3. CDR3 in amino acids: CASSYEPVEETQYF. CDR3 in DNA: TGTGCCAGCAGTTACGAACCAGTCGAAGAGACCCAGTACTTC.

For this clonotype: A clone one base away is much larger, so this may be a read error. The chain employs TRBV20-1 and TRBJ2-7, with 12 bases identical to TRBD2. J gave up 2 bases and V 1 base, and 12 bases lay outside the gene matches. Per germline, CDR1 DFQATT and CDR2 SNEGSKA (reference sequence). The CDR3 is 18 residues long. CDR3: CSARGGGTSGFGAYEQYF. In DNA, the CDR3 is TGCAGTGCTAGAGGAGGGGGGACTAGCGGGTTTGGAGCCTACGAGCAGTACTTC.

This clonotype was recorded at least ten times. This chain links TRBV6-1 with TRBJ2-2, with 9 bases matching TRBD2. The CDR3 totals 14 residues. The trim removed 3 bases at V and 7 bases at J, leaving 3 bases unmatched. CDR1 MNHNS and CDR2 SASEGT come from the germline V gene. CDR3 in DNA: TGTGCCAGCAGTGAGGGACTAGCAGGCGGGGAGCTGTTTTTT. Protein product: CASSEGLAGGELFF.

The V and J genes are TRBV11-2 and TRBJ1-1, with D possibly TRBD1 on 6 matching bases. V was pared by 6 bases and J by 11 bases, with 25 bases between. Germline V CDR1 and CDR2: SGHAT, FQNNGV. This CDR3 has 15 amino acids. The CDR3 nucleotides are TGTGCCAGCAGTCTAAACCAGGGGATTTCGCCGATGGCTTTCTTT. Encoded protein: CASSLNQGISPMAFF.

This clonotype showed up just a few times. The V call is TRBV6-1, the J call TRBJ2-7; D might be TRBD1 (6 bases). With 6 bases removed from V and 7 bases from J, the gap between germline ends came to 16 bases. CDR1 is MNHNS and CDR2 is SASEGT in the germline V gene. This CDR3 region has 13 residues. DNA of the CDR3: TGTGCCAGCAGCCCCACAGGGATTCGGGAGCAGTACTTC. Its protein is CASSPTGIREQYF.